The rows below give T cell receptor beta chains drawn from one sample of a study of CD8+ T cells in alopecia areata. Produced via immunoSEQ multiplex PCR; TCRdb's table is partial and in-frame only. The sample carries about 210,000 clones, over 60% recorded once. Sample: CD4+ T cells sorted from blood, taken at week 4, from a patient treated with tofacitinib. These receptors all stem from a human donor with alopecia areata. Both conserved end residues are part of each CDR3. D genes are given only for firm matches. Rows give clone size only sometimes, using once, few, many, or a class for an expanded clone.

D gene	J gene	V gene	clone size	CDR3 protein	CDR3 DNA
-	TRBJ2-7	TRBV30	-	CAWSAAWTVKYF	TGTGCCTGGAGCGCAGCCTGGACAGTAAAGTACTTC
TRBD1	TRBJ1-4	TRBV10-3	-	CAIGDRDNEKLFF	TGTGCCATCGGGGACAGAGATAATGAAAAACTGTTTTTT
TRBD1	TRBJ1-6	TRBV6-5	few	CASSYSGTVYSPLHF	TGTGCCAGCAGTTACTCCGGGACAGTGTATTCACCCCTCCACTTT
-	TRBJ1-2	TRBV30	-	CAWNPAGINYGYTF	TGTGCCTGGAACCCCGCAGGAATAAACTATGGCTACACCTTC
-	TRBJ1-5	TRBV7-2	-	CASSLGGSINQPQHF	TGTGCCAGCAGCTTAGGCGGCAGCATCAATCAGCCCCAGCATTTT
-	TRBJ2-5	TRBV7-9	-	CASSLQVETQYF	TGTGCCAGCAGCCTCCAAGTCGAGACCCAGTACTTC
TRBD1	TRBJ1-1	TRBV5-1	-	CASSLEGTEQNTEAFF	TGCGCCAGCAGCTTGGAGGGGACAGAACAAAACACTGAAGCTTTCTTT
TRBD2	TRBJ2-7	TRBV5-1	-	CASRPTSGASYEQYF	TGCGCCAGCAGGCCAACTAGCGGGGCTTCCTACGAGCAGTACTTC
-	TRBJ1-2	TRBV5-1	-	CASSLIGDGYTF	TGCGCCAGCAGCTTGATAGGAGATGGCTACACCTTC
-	TRBJ1-6	TRBV27	-	CASSRYRERLPSPLHF	TGTGCCAGCAGTCGCTACAGGGAAAGACTCCCCTCACCCCTCCACTTT
-	TRBJ1-2	TRBV4-3	-	CASSQEGYGYTF	TGCGCCAGCAGCCAAGAGGGATACGGCTACACCTTC
-	TRBJ2-3	TRBV5-1	-	CASSFISGPTDTQYF	TGCGCCAGCAGCTTCATCTCGGGACCAACAGATACGCAGTATTTT
-	TRBJ2-6	TRBV5-4	-	CASQETSGANVLTF	TGTGCCAGCCAAGAGACCTCTGGGGCCAACGTCCTGACTTTC
TRBD1	TRBJ1-2	TRBV5-6	-	CASSSDRDSPIWGYTF	TGTGCCAGCAGCTCCGACAGGGACTCTCCTATTTGGGGCTACACCTTC
TRBD1	TRBJ1-2	TRBV19	once	CASKWDSAYGYTF	TGTGCCAGTAAGTGGGACAGCGCCTATGGCTACACCTTC
TRBD1	TRBJ1-2	TRBV29-1	-	CSAQGGANYGYTF	TGCAGCGCCCAGGGGGGGGCAAACTATGGCTACACCTTC
-	TRBJ2-3	TRBV7-2	-	CASSLERITDTQYF	TGTGCCAGCAGCTTAGAGAGGATAACAGATACGCAGTATTTT
-	TRBJ2-1	TRBV30	-	CAWSPMVLRLTYNEQFF	TGTGCCTGGAGTCCCATGGTCCTCAGGCTGACCTACAATGAGCAGTTCTTC
TRBD1	TRBJ2-7	TRBV27	-	CASSPNPGQGRPYEQYF	TGTGCCAGCAGTCCAAACCCGGGACAGGGGCGCCCCTACGAGCAGTACTTC
TRBD2	TRBJ2-5	TRBV30	few	CAWTRQGGETQYF	TGTGCCTGGACCCGGCAGGGAGGGGAGACCCAGTACTTC
-	TRBJ2-7	TRBV2	-	CASSDDRTPSYEQYF	TGTGCCAGCAGTGACGACAGGACCCCCTCCTACGAGCAGTACTTC
-	TRBJ2-3	TRBV6-5	once	CASSSTGSGETDTQYF	TGTGCCAGCAGTTCCACGGGATCTGGGGAAACAGATACGCAGTATTTT
-	TRBJ2-3	TRBV5-4	few	CASSVDRASTDTQYF	TGTGCCAGCAGCGTGGACAGAGCTAGCACAGATACGCAGTATTTT
TRBD1	TRBJ2-7	TRBV29-1	-	CSVETGVDEQYF	TGCAGCGTTGAGACAGGGGTGGACGAGCAGTACTTC
-	TRBJ2-5	TRBV2	-	CASSEPRGGAPETQYF	TGTGCCAGCAGTGAGCCCCGTGGGGGTGCCCCAGAGACCCAGTACTTC
TRBD1	TRBJ2-3	TRBV7-2	-	CASSRGRSTDTQYF	TGTGCCAGCAGTAGGGGGCGCAGCACAGATACGCAGTATTTT
-	TRBJ1-1	TRBV7-9	once	CASTSQGRGTEAFF	TGTGCCAGCACCTCGCAGGGGAGGGGCACTGAAGCTTTCTTT
TRBD1	TRBJ1-4	TRBV7-9	few	CASSPATGFKDEKLFF	TGTGCCAGCAGCCCCGCGACAGGGTTTAAAGATGAAAAACTGTTTTTT